The T cell receptor beta chain described here comes from a study of cytomegalovirus exposure and HLA in healthy donors. The PCR contained 60 Vbeta and 13 Jbeta primers. Using immunoSEQ multiplex PCR, the repertoire was profiled, and TCRdb retains in-frame clones only, with some absent. Here the sample spans approximately 74,000 clones, approximately 78% being singletons. This CDR3 is 16 amino acids long. The V gene lost 2 bases and the J gene lost 2 bases, with 15 bases spanning the gap. The V gene's germline CDR1 is SGHKS and CDR2 YYEKEE (reference sequence). The sample consisted of PBMCs. The V call is TRBV5-5, the J call TRBJ2-3; no clear D gene. The clonotype was recovered from a man aged 35 to 55 in good health and CMV-seronegative. The CDR3 here is CASSFGADYITDTQYF. CDR3 DNA sequence: TGTGCCAGCAGCTTCGGAGCAGATTATATCACAGATACGCAGTATTTT.